The next 21 T cell receptor beta chains were all read from a single sample in a study of tumor and adjacent non-tumor tissue in lung cancer. This sample's RNA came from whole unsorted tissue. Three rounds of nested PCR, following a modified ARM-PCR protocol, produced the TCRbeta library. TCRdb re-derived calls from the multiplex PCR reads in MiXCR, one entry per CDR3 protein. The table lists about 110,000 distinct CDR3 sequences, around 80% of them singletons. Source material: lung tumor tissue. These receptors were collected from a woman aged 55 to 70 with non-small cell lung cancer.

This chain links TRBV11-2 with TRBJ1-5; D is unresolved. CDR3 size: 13 residues. Germline CDR1 and CDR2: SGHAT and FQNNGV. The V end was cut by 7 bases, the J end by 6 bases, with 13 bases between. CDR3 nucleotides: TGTGCCAGCACCCGGAACAGAGGTCAGCCCCAGCATTTT. As protein: CASTRNRGQPQHF.

In its sample, this clonotype was seen once. The junction departs from the called germline gene at one end, perhaps through a read error. V usage is TRBV11-2 and J usage is TRBJ2-7; 9 bases map to TRBD2. The CDR3 sequence is 15 residues long. The germline V gene encodes CDR1 SGHAT and CDR2 FQNNGV. The CDR3 region has the DNA TGTGCCAGGAGCTACGAGACTAGCGGAAGCTACGAGCAGTACTTC. Protein sequence: CARSYETSGSYEQYF. The full variable domain, completed using reference TRBV11-2 and TRBJ2-7, is EAGVAQSPRYKIIEKRQSVAFWCNPISGHATLYWYQQILGQGPKLLIQFQNNGVVDDSQLPKDRFSAERLKGVDSTLKIQPAKLEDSAVYLCARSYETSGSYEQYFGPGTRLTVT.

This clonotype occurred a few times. The chain recombines TRBV4-1 with TRBJ1-2; TRBD1 is a possible D gene (6 bases). This CDR3 contains 15 residues. Trimming took off 2 bases at V and 2 bases at J, with 12 bases between the two ends. CDR1 is MGHRA and CDR2 is YSYEKL in the germline V gene. The chain's CDR3 is CASSQSPQGNYGYTF. The CDR3 nucleotides read TGCGCCAGCAGCCAATCGCCTCAGGGGAACTATGGCTACACCTTC.

Points on this clonotype: The junction does not match germline at one end; this may be a read error. CDR3 sequence (DNA): TGCAGTGCTAGGCTCCTAGCGGGCACAGATATGCAGTATTTT. Amino acids: CSARLLAGTDMQYF. This chain links TRBV20-1 with TRBJ2-3; 8 nucleotides align to TRBD2. CDR1 DFQATT and CDR2 SNEGSKA come from the germline V gene (reference sequence). This CDR3 has 14 amino acids.

The gene calls are TRBV6-2 or TRBV6-3 and TRBJ1-5; no clear D gene. Trimming took 4 bases from V and 5 from J, leaving 12 bases between them. In germline, CDR1 is MNHEY, CDR2 SVGEGT. CDR3 length: 14 amino acids. This chain's CDR3 is CASSFWYTDQPQHF. The DNA of the CDR3 is TGTGCCAGCAGTTTCTGGTATACCGATCAGCCCCAGCATTTT.

This clonotype was observed at least ten times. The chain links TRBV20-1 to TRBJ2-1; 10 bases are a match to TRBD2. CDR3 length equals 15 residues. V lost 6 bases and J lost 5; bases outside the gene matches: 10. Per germline, CDR1 DFQATT and CDR2 SNEGSKA (reference sequence). The CDR3 spells CSAASGSTINNEQFF. The CDR3 nucleotides are TGCAGTGCGGCTAGCGGGAGCACTATCAACAATGAGCAGTTCTTC.

With respect to this clonotype: This CDR3 is missing its conserved last phenylalanine or tryptophan, likely due to a read error. The chain employs TRBV11-2 and TRBJ2-7; a possible D gene is TRBD2 (6 bases). CDR3 length equals 13 residues. Trimming removed 2 bases at V and 9 bases at J, with 14 bases between. Germline values: CDR1 SGHAT, CDR2 FQNNGV. DNA for the CDR3: TGTGCCAGCAGCTTACGGGAGAGAGAGCCGCAGTACTTA. Protein product: CASSLREREPQYL.

The CDR3 nucleotides read TGTGCCAGCAGCCCCGGTCGAGAGAACACTGAAGCTTTCTTT. Residues: CASSPGRENTEAFF. The chain joins TRBV11-2 to TRBJ1-1; D gene unclear. CDR1 and CDR2 from the germline V gene are SGHAT and FQNNGV. Deletions cut 5 bases from V and 1 base from J, with 11 bases between. This CDR3 is 14 amino acids long.

With respect to this clonotype: In this CDR3 the conserved last residue, phenylalanine or tryptophan, is missing, so a read error is likely. The DNA is left out, because the CDR3 cannot be placed on it with certainty; the CDR3 is given as TCRdb lists it. The gene calls are TRBV11-2 and TRBJ1-2; the table's D call of TRBD1 was not tested on the DNA. The CDR3 adds up to 13 amino acids, both ends counted. Germline values: CDR1 SGHAT, CDR2 FQNNGV. CDR3 sequence reads: CASTLTGGYGYIL.

As to this clonotype: Relative to the germline gene, one junction end is altered; a read error may explain this. The chain carries TRBV11-2 and TRBJ2-3; D call uncertain. This CDR3 has 13 amino acids. CDR1 and CDR2 from the germline V gene are SGHAT and FQNNGV. DNA of the CDR3: TGTGCCAACAGCTTAGAACCAGGAAATACGCACTATTTT. Amino acids: CANSLEPGNTHYF.

The chain joins TRBV7-2 to TRBJ2-3, with D unclear. CDR1 and CDR2 from the germline V gene are SGHTA and FQGNSA. With 5 bases removed from V and 3 bases from J, the gap between germline ends came to 9 bases. This CDR3 is 13 amino acids long. This CDR3 is CASSEDQTDTQYF. CDR3 in DNA: TGTGCCAGCAGCGAGGACCAGACAGATACGCAGTATTTT.

Remarks on this clonotype: The CDR3 does not close with the conserved phenylalanine or tryptophan, likely indicating a read error. The limits of the CDR3 on the DNA are not certain, so only TCRdb's listed CDR3 is given. The rearrangement links TRBV10-1 to TRBJ2-1; the table's D call TRBD1 went unverified against the DNA. The CDR3 is 13 residues long, ends included. CDR1 and CDR2 (germline): WNHNN, SYGVQD (reference sequence). The CDR3 sequence: CASMDRDSNEEFS.

This clonotype was seen only a few times. This chain connects TRBV20-1 to TRBJ2-5; D gene uncertain. CDR3 size: 16 residues. CDR1 is DFQATT and CDR2 is SNEGSKA in the germline V gene (reference sequence). The V end lost 2 bases, the J end lost 2 bases, and 18 bases lay between the germline ends. CDR3 sequence: CSARSFGRGRQETQYF. The CDR3, as DNA: TGCAGTGCTAGATCCTTCGGCCGCGGACGACAAGAGACCCAGTACTTC.

Comment on this clonotype: One end of the junction is discordant with germline, which a read error may explain. V usage is TRBV12-3 or TRBV12-4 and J usage is TRBJ1-2, with D possibly being TRBD1 (5 bases). The CDR3 extends over 15 amino acids. The CDR3 loop reads CVSSSGIVGDYGYTF. CDR3 DNA sequence: TGTGTCAGCAGTTCCGGGATAGTTGGGGACTATGGTTACACCTTC.

This clonotype was detected ten times or more. The gene calls are TRBV5-3 and TRBJ2-7; 7 bases line up with TRBD2. TRBV5-3 belongs to the ORF category, with a function that is uncertain. V dropped 0 bases and J dropped 4; count of bases not matched to a gene: 7. The CDR3 extends over 15 amino acids. The CDR3 DNA reads as TGTGCCAGAAGCTTGGACGGGAGGTCCACGTACGAGCAGTACTTC. Protein product: CARSLDGRSTYEQYF.

The genes are TRBV29-1 and TRBJ1-1; D perhaps matches TRBD1 (6 bases). CDR1 SQVTM and CDR2 ANQGSEA come from the germline V gene. The CDR3 covers 13 residues. V was pared by 8 bases and J by 1 base, with 14 bases between. The CDR3 here is CSSGQNTNTEAFF. CDR3 nucleotide sequence: TGCAGCAGCGGACAGAATACGAACACTGAAGCTTTCTTT. The full variable domain, with the rest looked up from reference TRBV29-1 and TRBJ1-1, is SAVISQKPSRDICQRGTSLTIQCQVDSQVTMMFWYRQQPGQSLTLIATANQGSEATYESGFVIDKFPISRPNLTFSTLTVSNMSPEDSSIYLCSSGQNTNTEAFFGQGTRLTVV.

Comment on this clonotype: Germline is not matched at one junction end, which may reflect a read error. The chain employs TRBV7-9 and TRBJ1-4, with D possibly TRBD1 on 5 matching bases. CDR1 and CDR2 (germline): SEHNR, FQNEAQ (reference sequence). The CDR3 spans 11 residues. The CDR3 DNA reads as TGTACCAGCAGCCGGCAGGGAAAACTGTTTTTT. This encodes CTSSRQGKLFF.

A remark on this clonotype: One junction end disagrees with the germline gene, perhaps due to a read error. The chain couples TRBV11-2 to TRBJ2-7; D remains ambiguous. CDR3 length: 12 residues. Germline CDR1 and CDR2: SGHAT and FQNNGV. CDR3 DNA: TGTGTCAGCAGCGCGGACCGCTACAAGCAGTACTTC. Its protein is CVSSADRYKQYF.

Concerning this clonotype itself: A much larger clone is a single base away; this may be a read error. J is TRBJ2-3 and V is TRBV4-1, with a weak D call TRBD1 (6 bases). Trimming shortened V by 2 bases and J by 7 bases, and 22 bases separated the two germline ends. The CDR3 consists of 17 residues. CDR1 is MGHRA and CDR2 is YSYEKL in the germline V gene. In nucleotides, the CDR3 is TGCGCCAGCAGCCAAAATATGGATGGGGGCTTCGCAAATACGCAGTATTTT. Protein: CASSQNMDGGFANTQYF.

A word on this clonotype: This may come from a read error, since a much larger clone is one base off. The chain links TRBV12-3 or TRBV12-4 to TRBJ2-3; D is perhaps TRBD1 (6 bases). This CDR3 comprises 16 residues. This CDR3 reads CVSTQQPSRGTDTQYF. DNA of the CDR3: TGTGTCAGCACTCAGCAACCAAGCAGGGGTACAGATACGCAGTATTTT.

At least ten counts were recorded for this clonotype. The rearrangement links TRBV20-1 to TRBJ2-6, with D unclear. CDR3 length equals 16 residues. The V and J ends lost 0 bases and 0 bases respectively, with 9 bases between them. The germline V gene encodes CDR1 DFQATT and CDR2 SNEGSKA (reference sequence). CDR3 nucleotides: TGCAGTGCTAGAGATTACTCGGGCTCTGGGGCCAACGTCCTGACTTTC. It yields the protein CSARDYSGSGANVLTF.